The T cell receptor beta chain described here comes from a study of cytomegalovirus exposure and HLA in healthy donors. Comment on this clone: What it recognizes is unknown.

Germline CDR1 LNHDA, CDR2 SQIVND (reference sequence). CDR3 size: 14 residues. Trimming removed 2 bases from V and 4 bases from J; junction bases left unmatched: 3. The PCR ran on 60 Vbeta and 13 Jbeta primers. Profiling relied on immunoSEQ multiplex PCR, and the TCRdb table lists in-frame clones only, not all of them. Counted here are approximately 220,000 clones, around 80% occurring once; the ten biggest clones make up roughly 0.71%. Findings and limits, study-wide: Donor immune exposure was known only as CMV serostatus. Later work found most CMV-associated TCR beta chains apparently HLA-restricted. In a later analysis, TCR beta V- and J-gene trimming showed a link to a missense DCLRE1C variant.

This TCR was sampled from a boy between 2 and 10 years old in good health and CMV-seronegative. Sample: PBMCs. V usage is TRBV19 and J usage is TRBJ2-7; 9 bases agree with TRBD1. The CDR3 DNA sequence: TGTGCCAGTAGTATAAACAGGGGGCGGTACGAGCAGTACTTC. It translates to CASSINRGRYEQYF.